This T cell receptor (beta chain) was found in a study of HIV-infected children after antiretroviral therapy interruption. Background on the study: Most children had recorded EBV and CMV exposure. Interruption-arm sampling covered weeks 0, 12, interruption end (24 or 48), and about 3 years post-study.

The TCR library was built from RNA with a 3' RACE protocol and unique molecular identifiers. TCRdb re-analysed the 3' RACE reads in MiXCR, keeping a single row per CDR3 protein. The sample has about 40,000 distinct CDR3 sequences; about 6% are singletons. In germline, CDR1 is KGHDR, CDR2 SFDVKD. The V end lost 3 bases, the J end lost 2 bases, and 10 bases lay between the germline ends. The CDR3 extends over 15 amino acids. Treatment indicated: PENTA 11 planned treatment interruption arm or continuous ART arm. Only samples with at least 5 million viable PBMCs qualified. The chain employs TRBV24-1 and TRBJ2-1; D gene ambiguous. The clonotype was recovered from a pool of human donors with HIV. The material sequenced was CD45RA+ CD4+ T cells from PBMCs, pooled from several time points, taken from a donor given antiretroviral therapy, either interrupted or continuous. Documented subset: naive CD4+ CD45RA+ CD45RO- T cells. The CDR3 sequence: CATSDNNLAYNEQFF. In DNA, the CDR3 is TGTGCCACCAGTGATAATAACCTCGCCTACAATGAGCAGTTCTTC.